Below are 19 T cell receptor beta chains sequenced from a single sample in a study of CD8+CD57+ T cells in acquired aplastic anemia (dated by TCRdb to the late 2010s). Expansion of CD8+CD57+ cells had been shown by flow cytometry in the patients chosen for sequencing. The listed sequencing device is Illumina HiSeq 2000. Genomic DNA served as template for TCR beta VDJ combination and CDR3 sequence profiling. TCRdb itself trimmed the public reads at Q25 with fastp, ran MiXCR and retained productive beta chains. Here each entry gathers all rows of one CDR3 protein and keeps the most common genes and DNA. The sample records 220,000 or so distinct CDR3 sequences, 55% to 65% of which are singletons. The top ten clonotypes cover about 60% of the sample. Sequencing used sorted CD4+, CD8+, or CD8+CD57+ T cells (not recorded which) from PBMCs. These receptors all stem from a human donor with aplastic anemia.

This clonotype was seen more than once but under ten times. The rearrangement joins TRBV19 to TRBJ1-5; D gene uncertain. The germline CDR1 and CDR2 sequences are LNHDA and SQIVND (reference sequence). Trimming took off 7 bases at V and 7 bases at J, with 5 bases between the two ends. The CDR3 contains 10 residues. This CDR3 is CASNVQPQHF. The CDR3 DNA follows: TGTGCCAGTAATGTCCAGCCCCAGCATTTT.

V usage is TRBV29-1 and J usage is TRBJ2-3; D not certain. Germline assignment: CDR1 SQVTM and CDR2 ANQGSEA. The CDR3 consists of 14 residues. The germline V and J ends were trimmed by 3 bases and 0 bases, with 10 bases remaining between them. CDR3 sequence reads: CSVEAGASTDTQYF. For the CDR3, the DNA is TGCAGCGTTGAGGCAGGCGCTAGCACAGATACGCAGTATTTT.

This chain uses TRBV24-1 with TRBJ1-6; 10 bases align to TRBD1. This CDR3 is 15 amino acids long. The J segment lost 11 bases and the V segment lost 4 bases, leaving 7 bases of the junction unmatched. CDR1 and CDR2 from the germline V gene are KGHDR and SFDVKD. In DNA form, the CDR3 reads TGTGCCACCAGTGAAGCCGGGACAGGGGCAACACCCCTCCACTTT. This codes for CATSEAGTGATPLHF.

The chain recombines TRBV2 with TRBJ2-1; D is undetermined. The CDR3 has 12 residues. CDR1 is SNHLY, CDR2 FYNNEI, per germline. V lost 7 bases to trimming and J lost 5 bases, with 9 bases between them. This chain's CDR3 is CASIKMNNEQFF. The CDR3 DNA is TGTGCCAGCATTAAGATGAACAATGAGCAGTTCTTC.

V and J are TRBV4-1 and TRBJ1-2; 10 bases match TRBD1. This CDR3 is 17 amino acids long. Trimming at V came to 0 bases and at J to 2 bases, leaving 6 bases not matched to a gene. Germline CDR1 reads MGHRA; CDR2 reads YSYEKL. Here the CDR3 DNA reads TGCGCCAGCAGCCAAGATCGAATGACAGGGGGCAACTATGGCTACACCTTC. The encoded protein is CASSQDRMTGGNYGYTF.

This clonotype showed up many times. The chain couples TRBV5-1 to TRBJ2-1; the D is unclear. V gave up 0 bases and J gave up 0 bases, with 22 bases separating them. Germline V gene lookup returns CDR1 SGHRS and CDR2 YFSETQ. The CDR3 contains 20 residues. The CDR3 loop reads CASSLEGGHDLISSYNEQFF. DNA of the CDR3: TGCGCCAGCAGCTTGGAGGGCGGCCATGACCTAATCAGCTCCTACAATGAGCAGTTCTTC.

This chain uses TRBV10-3 with TRBJ1-6; possibly TRBD1 for D (5 bases). The CDR3 is 15 amino acids. Germline CDR1 reads ENHRY; CDR2 reads SYGVKD. V lost 3 bases, J lost 8 bases, and 14 bases lay in between. The DNA for the CDR3 is TGTGCCATCAGTGATGGGACGGGCAAGGATTCACCCCTCCACTTT. It is translated as CAISDGTGKDSPLHF.

This clonotype was seen only a few times. This chain uses TRBV20-1 with TRBJ2-6, with TRBD1 identical over 7 bases. V lost 3 bases and J lost 0; bases outside the gene matches: 2. The V gene's germline CDR1 is DFQATT and CDR2 SNEGSKA (reference sequence). This CDR3 is 15 amino acids long. CDR3: CSARDRSSGANVLTF. For the CDR3, the DNA is TGCAGTGCTAGGGACAGGAGCTCTGGGGCCAACGTCCTGACTTTC.

There are many counts of this clonotype. The V and J genes are TRBV5-1 and TRBJ1-5; D might be TRBD1 (6 bases). V lost 6 bases, J lost 0 bases, and 10 bases lay in between. The CDR3 has 14 amino acids. Germline CDR1 is SGHRS and CDR2 is YFSETQ. The CDR3 sequence: CASIGQYSNQPQHF. In nucleotides, the CDR3 is TGCGCCAGCATTGGACAGTATAGCAATCAGCCCCAGCATTTT. Based on the CDR3 plus reference TRBV5-1 and TRBJ1-5, the full variable domain is KAGVTQTPRYLIKTRGQQVTLSCSPISGHRSVSWYQQTPGQGLQFLFEYFSETQRNKGNFPGRFSGRQFSNSRSEMNVSTLELGDSALYLCASIGQYSNQPQHFGDGTRLSIL.

This clonotype showed up just once. The chain has TRBV2 and TRBJ2-1; D remains ambiguous. Germline CDR1 SNHLY, CDR2 FYNNEI. This CDR3 spans 11 amino acids. Trimming shortened V by 9 bases and J by 3 bases, and 6 bases separated the two germline ends. Here the CDR3 reads CASTVYNEQFF. CDR3 bases: TGTGCCAGTACGGTCTACAATGAGCAGTTCTTC.

The chain recombines TRBV2 with TRBJ1-6, with D perhaps TRBD1 (6 bases). Per germline, CDR1 SNHLY and CDR2 FYNNEI. CDR3 length: 14 amino acids. V dropped 5 bases and J dropped 5 bases, with 10 bases sitting between them. The CDR3, as DNA: TGTGCCAGCAGTCTTAACAGGGATAATTCACCCCTCCACTTT. This translates into CASSLNRDNSPLHF.

V and J are TRBV7-9 and TRBJ1-4; the D is unclear. Germline V CDR1 and CDR2: SEHNR, FQNEAQ (reference sequence). V was clipped by 0 bases and J by 8 bases, with 13 bases between them. The CDR3 length is 15 residues. CDR3 in amino acids: CASSLAQNRWEKLFF. In nucleotides, the CDR3 is TGTGCCAGCAGCTTAGCGCAGAACAGATGGGAAAAACTGTTTTTT.

This sequence joins TRBV14 and TRBJ2-5; perhaps TRBD2 as D (6 bases). Near its end, the DNA agrees better with TRBJ2-7, so the J call may be wrong. The CDR3 is 14 residues long. Germline-derived CDR1 and CDR2 are SGHDN and FVKESK. CDR3 bases: TGTGCCAGCAGCCTACGGGGGTTCTCCTACGAGCAGTACTTC. Protein sequence: CASSLRGFSYEQYF.

A note on this clonotype: One end of the junction does not line up with germline, which may come from a read error. The rearrangement links TRBV7-7 to TRBJ2-5, with 10 positions matching TRBD2. Germline V gene lookup returns CDR1 SSHAT and CDR2 FNYEAQ (reference sequence). The CDR3 is 14 amino acids. DNA of the CDR3: TGTGCTAGCAGCTTACTAGCGGGGATGGAGACCCAGTACTTC. Translation: CASSLLAGMETQYF.

This chain joins TRBV20-1 and TRBJ1-2; D gene ambiguous. The CDR3 consists of 13 residues. With 0 bases removed from V and 2 bases from J, the gap between germline ends came to 7 bases. Germline CDR1 reads DFQATT; CDR2 reads SNEGSKA (reference sequence). This CDR3 is CSAREGGNYGYTF. CDR3 bases: TGCAGTGCTAGAGAAGGAGGAAACTATGGCTACACCTTC.

The chain combines TRBV19 with TRBJ1-5, with 7 bases lining up with TRBD1. Germline V CDR1 and CDR2: LNHDA, SQIVND (reference sequence). This CDR3 region has 16 residues. J lost 0 bases, V lost 10 bases, and 12 bases had no gene match. Here the CDR3 DNA reads TGTGCCACCCATAAGGGGACAGTTTATAGCAATCAGCCCCAGCATTTT. Translation: CATHKGTVYSNQPQHF.

The genes are TRBV7-6 and TRBJ2-7, with TRBD1 identical over 8 bases. V lost 5 bases, J lost 5 bases, and 5 bases stayed unmatched. The V gene's germline CDR1 is SGHVS and CDR2 FNYEAQ. The CDR3 contains 13 residues. The CDR3 nucleotides are TGTGCCAGCAGCACCAGGGGGCTGAACGAGCAGTACTTC. This encodes CASSTRGLNEQYF.

This chain connects TRBV20-1 to TRBJ2-2, with D unclear. In germline, CDR1 is DFQATT, CDR2 SNEGSKA (reference sequence). Deletions cut 3 bases from V and 5 bases from J, with 10 bases between. The CDR3 runs to 13 residues. CDR3 in amino acids: CSARQVRTGELFF. As DNA, the CDR3 is TGCAGTGCTAGGCAGGTTCGAACCGGGGAGCTGTTTTTT.

The chain combines TRBV15 with TRBJ2-7; unclear D gene. Trimming pared 3 bases from V and 3 bases from J, leaving 9 bases between. The CDR3 loop spans 13 amino acids. Germline V CDR1 and CDR2: LNHNV, YYDKDF (reference sequence). The CDR3: CATSSQLGYEQYF. The CDR3 DNA reads TGTGCCACCAGCAGCCAATTGGGCTACGAGCAGTACTTC.